This entry concerns a single TCR beta chain. Authors' processing steps: Amplification of reference gene primers provided the estimated nucleated cell counts. Some clones are missing from TCRdb's copy, which holds only in-frame ones; the method was immunoSEQ multiplex PCR. From that table come the V and J calls and clone size; the DNA was used to work out D and trimming. The sample yields 45,000 to 55,000 clones, approximately 86% seen once. The entry originates in a study of blood T cell repertoires in COVID-19. Study-wide background: Specimens from acute and convalescent COVID-19 originated in the United States, Italy and Spain.

The CDR3 covers 14 residues. CDR1 is SGHTA and CDR2 is FQGNSA in the germline V gene. The V gene end was trimmed by 5 bases and the J gene end by 0 bases; junction bases not matched to a gene: 3. V usage is TRBV7-2 and J usage is TRBJ2-5, with 7 bases that match TRBD2. The sequencing input was peripheral blood. The receptor was isolated from a man between 65 and 85 years old with active COVID-19. The CDR3 sequence: CASSQAGHQETQYF. CDR3 nucleotide sequence: TGTGCCAGCAGCCAAGCGGGACACCAAGAGACCCAGTACTTC.